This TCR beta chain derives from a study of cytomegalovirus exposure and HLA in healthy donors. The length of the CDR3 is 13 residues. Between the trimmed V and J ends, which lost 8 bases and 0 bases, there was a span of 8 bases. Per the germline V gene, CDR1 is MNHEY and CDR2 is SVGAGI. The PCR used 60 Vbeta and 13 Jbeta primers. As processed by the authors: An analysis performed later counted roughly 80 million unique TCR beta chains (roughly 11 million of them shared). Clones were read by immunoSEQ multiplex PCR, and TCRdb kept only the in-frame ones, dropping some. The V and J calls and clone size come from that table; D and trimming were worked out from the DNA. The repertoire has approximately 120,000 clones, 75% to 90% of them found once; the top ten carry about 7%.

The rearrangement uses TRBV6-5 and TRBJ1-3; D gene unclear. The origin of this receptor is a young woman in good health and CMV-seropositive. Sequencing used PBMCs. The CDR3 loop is CASQAGSGNTIYF. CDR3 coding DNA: TGTGCCAGCCAGGCAGGCTCTGGAAACACCATATATTTT.